One and the same sample provided the 2 T cell receptor beta chains below, sequenced in a study of T cell clonality in common variable immunodeficiency. General study findings and limits: In common variable immunodeficiency, TCR beta chains reportedly carried fewer deletions and N-nucleotide insertions.

Profiled with immunoSEQ multiplex PCR; TCRdb holds only in-frame clones, not every one. Listed for the sample are just over 20,000 clones, none seen a single time. No antigen has been identified for these receptors. The specimen sequenced was peripheral blood mononuclear cells. The receptors come from a human donor with common variable immunodeficiency.

This clone was observed at least ten times. Sequencing ends 3 residues short of the CDR3 end; the germline J gene provides the rest. This chain links TRBV2 with TRBJ2-5; perhaps TRBD1 as D (5 bases). The V end lost 7 bases, the J end lost 1 base, and 13 bases lay between the germline ends. This CDR3 region has 14 residues. The germline gives CDR1 SNHLY, CDR2 FYNNEI. The CDR3 here is CASTPVTAQETQYF. CDR3 DNA (partial): TGTGCCAGCACCCCCGTGACAGCCCAAGAGACC.

This clone was seen ten or more times. Sequencing ends 3 residues short of the CDR3 end; the germline J gene provides the rest. V usage is TRBV7-2 and J usage is TRBJ2-2; TRBD1 matches at 11 bases. This CDR3 contains 15 residues. The trim removed 4 bases at V and 3 bases at J, leaving 1 base unmatched. The V gene's germline CDR1 is SGHTA and CDR2 FQGNSA. Partial CDR3 DNA: TGTGCCAGCAGCTGGACAGGGGGCGACACCGGGGAG. Amino acid sequence: CASSWTGGDTGE. The full CDR3 is CASSWTGGDTGELFF.